This T cell receptor beta chain was documented in a study of T cells in localized non-small cell lung cancer. The study, taken as a whole, reports: Uninvolved adjacent lung had more T cell clonality than any other tissue, topping tumor. Out of the top 100 tumor clones, a median about 50 were seen in adjacent lung. Greater T cell density in blood accompanied longer overall survival. Sequencing, confined to only one tumor region, leaves heterogeneity possible.

Method: immunoSEQ multiplex PCR; TCRdb's copy keeps in-frame clones and lacks some. The sample comprises some 38,000 clones, about 92% of which are singletons, and more than 5.5% rests with the top ten. Regarding this clone: The antigen is not known.

V lost 2 bases and J 3 bases, leaving 22 bases between the germline ends. The length of the CDR3 is 18 residues. CDR1 and CDR2 (germline): LNHNV, YYDKDF (reference sequence). This specimen consisted of peripheral blood, obtained before any cancer treatment. The genes are TRBV15 and TRBJ1-1; a weak D match, TRBD1 (6 bases). The origin of this receptor is a female donor at least 60 years old with stage I lung adenocarcinoma. In DNA, the CDR3 is TGTGCCACCAGCAGAACAGGGCTGGGGTGGGGGTTGGACACTGAAGCTTTCTTT. Protein: CATSRTGLGWGLDTEAFF. Supplemented by reference TRBV15 and TRBJ1-1, the full variable domain reads DAMVIQNPRYQVTQFGKPVTLSCSQTLNHNVMYWYQQKSSQAPKLLFHYYDKDFNNEADTPDNFQSRRPNTSFCFLDIRSPGLGDTAMYLCATSRTGLGWGLDTEAFFGQGTRLTVV.